The 3 T cell receptor beta chains below were found in one sample sequenced in a study of vaccination and CD4 T cells after COVID-19. CD4+ T cells that had been cultured provided DNA sequenced with the Oncomine TCR Beta short-read assay. TCRdb fed the PCR reads into MiXCR, producing one record per CDR3 protein. The sample carries more than 9,500 distinct CDR3 sequences, around half recorded once. The sample's treatment: approximately nine-day PBMC culture with coronavirus spike peptide pools or control peptides (ViraFEST assay). Their antigen targets remain unknown. Sequencing used cultured CD4+ T cells from blood, obtained after SARS-CoV-2 vaccination. The receptors come from a human donor with COVID-19.

This rearrangement joins TRBV6-5 to TRBJ2-7; perhaps D is TRBD1 or TRBD2 (5 bases each). Trimming shortened V by 4 bases and J by 3 bases, and 16 bases separated the two germline ends. The CDR3 is 15 amino acids. Germline V gives CDR1 MNHEY, CDR2 SVGAGI. CDR3 protein: CASSSPGTGYYEQYF. The CDR3 DNA sequence: TGTGCCAGCAGTTCCCCCGGGACGGGCTACTACGAGCAGTACTTC.

The chain joins TRBV20-1 to TRBJ1-2; unclear D gene. Between the trimmed V and J ends, which lost 3 bases and 0 bases, there was a span of 5 bases. The CDR3 runs 12 residues. In germline, CDR1 is DFQATT, CDR2 SNEGSKA (reference sequence). This CDR3 reads CSASLANYGYTF. Written as DNA, the CDR3 is TGCAGTGCTAGTTTGGCTAACTATGGCTACACCTTC.

The chain has TRBV4-2 and TRBJ1-2; TRBD1 is a possible D gene (6 bases). V shed 0 bases and J shed 2 bases, with 19 bases lying between them. Germline assignment: CDR1 LGHNA and CDR2 YNFKEQ. The CDR3 has 18 amino acids. Here the CDR3 reads CASSQDRKGHGLNYGYTF. The CDR3 DNA sequence: TGTGCCAGCAGCCAAGACAGAAAGGGACACGGACTAAACTATGGCTACACCTTC.